A single sample gave rise to the 22 T cell receptor beta chains below, sequenced in a study of response to subunit inactivated influenza vaccine (dated by TCRdb to the late 2010s). Library generation was performed with RT-PCR. Instrument on record: Illumina HiSeq 2500. TCRdb reanalyzed the raw reads on its own, using fastp at Q25 for trimming and MiXCR for clone calling, and kept in-frame beta chains. Each record represents a unique CDR3 protein, reported with the most common genes and DNA among its rows. This sample has under 750,000 distinct CDR3 sequences in its table, and 10% to 15% of those were observed once. The ten top clones hold about 10% of the sample. Specimen: PBMCs from blood, collected on the day of vaccination. The receptors shown here come from a man aged 45-60 years who received an inactivated influenza vaccine. Donor details come from another sample of the same person, matched by shared clones.

This clonotype has more than one count but fewer than ten. The V call is TRBV24-1, the J call TRBJ1-2; 7 nucleotides agree with TRBD1. Germline V gene sequence: CDR1 KGHDR, CDR2 SFDVKD. The V and J ends lost 3 bases and 4 bases, in that order; junction bases with no gene match: 10. The CDR3 is 16 amino acids. The CDR3 sequence is CATSDRGQRNPYGYTF. The CDR3 DNA is TGTGCCACCAGTGATCGGGGACAGCGAAACCCCTATGGCTACACCTTC.

About this clonotype itself: Germline is not matched at one junction end, which may reflect a read error. The gene calls are TRBV27 and TRBJ2-7; tentative D call: TRBD2 (6 bases). Per the germline V gene, CDR1 is MNHEY and CDR2 is SMNVEV (reference sequence). The CDR3 consists of 13 residues. The CDR3 spells CASGGTARGEQVF. The CDR3 coding sequence is TGTGCCAGCGGGGGGACCGCCCGAGGCGAGCAAGTCTTC.

DNA of the CDR3: TGCGCCAGCAGCTGGGGGACAGGGGGACCCACAGATACGCAGTATTTT. Its protein is CASSWGTGGPTDTQYF. The rearrangement uses TRBV5-1 and TRBJ2-3; 11 bases match TRBD1. Germline V gives CDR1 SGHRS, CDR2 YFSETQ. V was pared by 3 bases and J by 2 bases, with 5 bases of the junction left unmatched. The length of the CDR3 is 16 residues. Using reference TRBV5-1 and TRBJ2-3 for the parts outside the CDR3, the full variable domain is KAGVTQTPRYLIKTRGQQVTLSCSPISGHRSVSWYQQTPGQGLQFLFEYFSETQRNKGNFPGRFSGRQFSNSRSEMNVSTLELGDSALYLCASSWGTGGPTDTQYFGPGTRLTVL.

With respect to this clonotype: At one boundary the junction diverges from the germline segment, which might be a read error. J is TRBJ2-7 and V is TRBV5-1; TRBD1 might be the D (6 bases). This CDR3 has 14 amino acids. The germline V gene encodes CDR1 SGHRS and CDR2 YFSETQ. In DNA, the CDR3 is TGCGCCAGCAGCTCAATTGGCCCGATACAGGGCTCGCACTTC. It is translated as CASSSIGPIQGSHF.

V gene TRBV20-1 combines with J gene TRBJ2-2; D is perhaps TRBD2 (8 bases). The CDR3 has 14 amino acids. In germline, CDR1 is DFQATT, CDR2 SNEGSKA (reference sequence). V was clipped by 3 bases and J by 5 bases, with 13 bases between them. CDR3 in DNA: TGCAGTGCTAGGACAGGGACTAGGACCGGGGAGCTGTTTTTT. Translating gives CSARTGTRTGELFF.

In its sample, this clonotype was seen many times. The chain has TRBV25-1 and TRBJ1-2; 11 bases fit TRBD1. V was pared by 7 bases and J by 6 bases, with 4 bases of the junction left unmatched. Germline V gene lookup returns CDR1 MGHDK and CDR2 SYGVNS. This CDR3 spans 13 amino acids. This CDR3 reads CASMRTGGNGYTF. The CDR3 DNA reads TGTGCCAGCATGCGGACAGGGGGCAATGGCTACACCTTC.

The V and J genes are TRBV12-3 or TRBV12-4 and TRBJ2-7; a weak D match, TRBD1 (8 bases). The V end was cut by 6 bases, the J end by 6 bases, with 30 bases between. The CDR3 is 18 amino acids. Here the CDR3 reads CASSSAGQAILGDSEQYF. Written as DNA, the CDR3 is TGTGCCAGCAGCTCAGCGGGACAGGCCATTTTAGGGGATAGCGAGCAGTACTTC.

As to this clonotype: Just one base apart from a much larger clone, this may be a read error. The rearrangement joins TRBV6-2 or TRBV6-3 to TRBJ2-2; D is ambiguous. The CDR3 covers 13 residues. Trimming left V 2 bases short and J 6 bases short, with 7 bases between. The germline V gene encodes CDR1 MNHEY and CDR2 SVGEGT. In nucleotides, the CDR3 is TGTGCCAGCAGTTACCTTGGGGCCGGGGAGCTGTTTTTT. Translated: CASSYLGAGELFF.

This clonotype has a count of ten or more. The rearrangement joins TRBV5-1 to TRBJ2-1; D ambiguous. This CDR3 region has 15 residues. Germline CDR1 SGHRS, CDR2 YFSETQ. V lost 2 bases and J lost 1, with 10 bases in between. CDR3 protein: CASSFPQASYNEQFF. The CDR3 DNA follows: TGCGCCAGCAGCTTTCCTCAGGCGTCCTACAATGAGCAGTTCTTC.

This clonotype was seen many times. The chain recombines TRBV28 with TRBJ2-7; 8 bases agree with TRBD1. This CDR3 contains 15 residues. The germline gives CDR1 MDHEN, CDR2 SYDVKM. V lost 2 bases, J lost 2 bases, and 5 bases stayed unmatched. CDR3 loop: CASSLGGTGAYEQYF. The DNA of the CDR3 is TGTGCCAGCAGTTTAGGTGGGACAGGAGCCTACGAGCAGTACTTC.

This clonotype was seen only a few times. V usage is TRBV5-3 and J usage is TRBJ2-7; 15 nucleotides align to TRBD2. TRBV5-3 is an ORF; its function is uncertain. CDR3 length: 19 residues. Unmatched junction bases numbered 14, after V lost 4 bases and J lost 3 bases. This CDR3 reads CARSPRLGLAGGPGYEQYF. In DNA form, the CDR3 reads TGTGCCAGAAGCCCGAGACTCGGACTAGCGGGAGGGCCCGGCTACGAGCAGTACTTC.

The V gene is TRBV20-1, the J gene TRBJ1-1; D remains ambiguous. V was cut by 3 bases and J by 0 bases, with 8 bases left in between. There are 13 residues in the CDR3. Germline V gives CDR1 DFQATT, CDR2 SNEGSKA (reference sequence). As DNA, the CDR3 is TGCAGTGCTAGTGGTCGTTTGAACACTGAAGCTTTCTTT. Protein product: CSASGRLNTEAFF.

The V gene is TRBV6-2 or TRBV6-3, the J gene TRBJ1-5; no definite D call. The length of the CDR3 is 14 residues. Looked up from germline, CDR1 is MNHEY and CDR2 is SVGEGT. V dropped 5 bases and J dropped 4 bases, with 12 bases sitting between them. DNA of the CDR3: TGTGCCAGCAGTCTTTACAGCGCAAATCAGCCCCAGCATTTT. It specifies CASSLYSANQPQHF.

This clonotype has a count of ten or more. The chain couples TRBV29-1 to TRBJ2-7; 12 bases fit TRBD2. Germline V gene data show CDR1 as SQVTM and CDR2 as ANQGSEA. Germline trimming cut 6 bases from V and 4 bases from J; bases unmatched to any gene: 4. This CDR3 spans 13 amino acids. CDR3 residues: CSVGTSGFYEQYF. As DNA, the CDR3 is TGCAGCGTGGGGACTAGCGGGTTTTACGAGCAGTACTTC.

This chain links TRBV5-6 with TRBJ2-7; 10 nucleotides align to TRBD2. The germline gives CDR1 SGHDT, CDR2 YYEEEE. The ends lost 4 bases at V and 7 bases at J; junction bases unmatched: 8. The CDR3 contains 14 residues. This CDR3 is CASSILAGEGEQYF. CDR3 nucleotide sequence: TGTGCCAGCAGCATCCTAGCGGGAGAGGGAGAGCAGTACTTC.

This clonotype appeared many times. CDR3 coding DNA: TGTGCCAGCAGCAACAGGAGACAAGAGACCCAGTACTTC. It encodes CASSNRRQETQYF. The J gene is TRBJ2-5, the V gene TRBV12-3 or TRBV12-4, with D possibly TRBD1 on 5 matching bases. The CDR3 consists of 13 residues. V shed 6 bases and J shed 2 bases, with 10 bases lying between them.

This clonotype was counted a few times. The J gene is TRBJ2-1, the V gene TRBV29-1; D gene unclear. CDR1 is SQVTM and CDR2 is ANQGSEA in the germline V gene. This CDR3 comprises 12 residues. The ends were cut back, 1 base at V and 6 bases at J, with 7 bases in the middle. DNA of the CDR3: TGCAGCGTTGAAGTCGCAAGCAATGAGCAGTTCTTC. The encoded protein is CSVEVASNEQFF.

The chain couples TRBV29-1 to TRBJ2-5, with TRBD1 as a possible D gene (5 bases). Trimming removed 1 base from V and 0 bases from J, with 18 bases in between. This CDR3 has 17 residues. Germline CDR1 and CDR2: SQVTM and ANQGSEA. CDR3 region: CSVEGQNKLKYQETQYF. DNA of the CDR3: TGCAGCGTTGAAGGACAGAACAAATTGAAATACCAAGAGACCCAGTACTTC.

The sample holds many counts of this clonotype. This chain links TRBV29-1 with TRBJ1-1; unclear D gene. Between the trimmed V and J ends, which lost 3 bases and 2 bases, there was a span of 10 bases. The CDR3 runs to 13 residues. Germline-derived CDR1 and CDR2 are SQVTM and ANQGSEA. The CDR3 DNA follows: TGCAGCGTTGACATGGGAAATAACACTGAAGCTTTCTTT. Translation: CSVDMGNNTEAFF.

This clonotype was picked up a small number of times. A read error is possible here, since a much larger clone lies one base away. The chain carries TRBV6-1 and TRBJ2-7; the match to TRBD1 covers 8 bases. CDR3 size: 14 residues. V dropped 6 bases and J dropped 2; count of bases not matched to a gene: 6. Germline-derived CDR1 and CDR2 are MNHNS and SASEGT. The CDR3 coding sequence is TGTGCCAGCAGACGAGGACAGGGTACCTACGAGCAGTACTTC. It specifies CASRRGQGTYEQYF.

About this clonotype itself: An end of the junction does not agree with germline; a read error may underlie this. CDR3 protein: CTSSPRTGPRVTQYF. The DNA of the CDR3 is TGTACCAGCAGCCCCCGGACAGGGCCCAGGGTGACCCAGTACTTC. The rearrangement joins TRBV3-1 to TRBJ2-5; TRBD1 matches at 8 bases. The CDR3 sequence is 15 residues long. Germline-derived CDR1 and CDR2 are LGHDT and YNNKEL (reference sequence).

The table lists this clonotype with a few counts. A much larger clone sits a single nucleotide away, making a read error possible. The chain is built from TRBV2 and TRBJ2-5; 8 nucleotides agree with TRBD1. Germline CDR1 SNHLY, CDR2 FYNNEI. This CDR3 region has 13 residues. Trimming took 4 bases from V and 4 from J; bases not matched to a gene: 2. The CDR3 here is CASSGTGPETQYF. CDR3 coding DNA: TGTGCCAGCAGTGGGACAGGGCCAGAGACCCAGTACTTC. Complete variable domain (other parts from reference TRBV2 and TRBJ2-5): EPEVTQTPSHQVTQMGQEVILRCVPISNHLYFYWYRQILGQKVEFLVSFYNNEISEKSEIFDDQFSVERPDGSNFTLKIRSTKLEDSAMYFCASSGTGPETQYFGPGTRLLVL.